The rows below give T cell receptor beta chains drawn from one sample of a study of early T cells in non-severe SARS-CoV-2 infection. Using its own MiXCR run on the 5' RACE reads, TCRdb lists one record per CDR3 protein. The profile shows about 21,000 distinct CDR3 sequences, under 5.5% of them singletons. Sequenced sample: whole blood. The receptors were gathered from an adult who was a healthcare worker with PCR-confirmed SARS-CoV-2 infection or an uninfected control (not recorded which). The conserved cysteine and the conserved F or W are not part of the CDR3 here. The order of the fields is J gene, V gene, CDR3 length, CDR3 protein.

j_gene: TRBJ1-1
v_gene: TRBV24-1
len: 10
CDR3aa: ATSGTNTEAF

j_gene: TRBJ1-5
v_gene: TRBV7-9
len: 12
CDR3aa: ASSSAGSNQPQH

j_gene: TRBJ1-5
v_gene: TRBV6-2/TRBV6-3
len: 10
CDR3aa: ASSQTNQPQH

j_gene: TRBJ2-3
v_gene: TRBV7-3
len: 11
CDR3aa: ASSLQVTDTQY

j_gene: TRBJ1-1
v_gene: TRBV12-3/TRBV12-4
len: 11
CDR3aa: ASRAQGATEAF

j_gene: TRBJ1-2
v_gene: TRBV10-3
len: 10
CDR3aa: VTTADNYGYT

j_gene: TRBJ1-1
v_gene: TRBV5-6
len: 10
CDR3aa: ASSDRGLGAF

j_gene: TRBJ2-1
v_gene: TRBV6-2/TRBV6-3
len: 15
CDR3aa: ASSYSAPSGVYNEQF

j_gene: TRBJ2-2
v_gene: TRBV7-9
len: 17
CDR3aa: ASSSPGLAGGLNTGELF

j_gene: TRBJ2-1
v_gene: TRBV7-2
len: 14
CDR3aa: ASSVHGLAGGNEQF

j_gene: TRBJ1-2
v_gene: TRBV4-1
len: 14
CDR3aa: ASSQETWTGTYGYT

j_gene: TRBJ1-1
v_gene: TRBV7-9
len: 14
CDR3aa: ASSTGTGNIYTEAF

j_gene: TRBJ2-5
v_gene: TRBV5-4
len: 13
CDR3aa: ASSTGQGPQGTQY

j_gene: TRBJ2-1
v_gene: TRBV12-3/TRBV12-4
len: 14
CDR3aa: ASSKIKTGGGNEQF

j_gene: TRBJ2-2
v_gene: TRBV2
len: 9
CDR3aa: ASSEPGELF

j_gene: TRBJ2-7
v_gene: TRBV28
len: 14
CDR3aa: ASSLDILAGTYEQY

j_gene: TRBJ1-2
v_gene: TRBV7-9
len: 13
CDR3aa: ASSSTPDRGGGYT

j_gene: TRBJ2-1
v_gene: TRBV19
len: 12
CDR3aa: ASSRLAGEHEQF

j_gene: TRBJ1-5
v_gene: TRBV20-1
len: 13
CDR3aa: SARVVGTGNQPQH

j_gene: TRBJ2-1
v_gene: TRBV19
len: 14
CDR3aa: ASSIGEGALGNEQF

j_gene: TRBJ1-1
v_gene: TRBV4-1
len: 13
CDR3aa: ASSQDLGGDTEAF

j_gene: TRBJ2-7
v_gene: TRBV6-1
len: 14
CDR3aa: AIPGGPGDFSYEQY

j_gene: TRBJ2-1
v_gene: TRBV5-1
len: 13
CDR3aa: ASQPGLSSYNEQF